The rows below give T cell receptor beta chains drawn from one sample of a study of shared clonotypes between healthy human individuals. Method: immunoSEQ multiplex PCR; TCRdb's copy keeps in-frame clones and lacks some. The sample carries some 500,000 clones, approximately 79% recorded once. Sequencing was carried out using PBMCs. The origin of the receptors is a woman aged 40 to 50 in good health. Some clones in this sample may be carry-over from other donors' samples. Both conserved end residues are part of each CDR3. The D gene is left open where the match is weak. Expanded clones are given a class, and other clones once, few, many or no size at all.

TRBV18,TRBJ1-5,TRBD1,-,15,CASSPSGGAIQPQHF,TGTGCCAGCTCACCGTCAGGGGGAGCCATTCAGCCCCAGCATTTT
TRBV19,TRBJ1-5,TRBD1,-,16,CATTLASQGAWQPQHF,TGTGCCACCACGCTCGCATCACAGGGGGCCTGGCAGCCCCAGCATTTT
TRBV10-3,TRBJ2-5,-,-,11,CAISESETQYF,TGTGCCATCAGTGAGAGTGAGACCCAGTACTTC
TRBV19,TRBJ2-3,TRBD2,-,18,CASMGGLAGHPSTDTQYF,TGTGCCAGTATGGGGGGACTAGCGGGACACCCGAGCACAGATACGCAGTATTTT
TRBV10-3,TRBJ2-2,-,few,13,CAISDPPTGELFF,TGTGCCATCAGTGACCCCCCCACGGGGGAGCTGTTTTTT
TRBV11-2,TRBJ2-5,-,-,14,CASSLVRGQETQYF,TGTGCCAGCAGCTTAGTCAGGGGACAAGAGACCCAGTACTTC
TRBV29-1,TRBJ2-1,TRBD1,few,14,CSAVPGQGAGEQFF,TGCAGCGCCGTCCCGGGACAGGGGGCGGGTGAGCAGTTCTTC
TRBV5-1,TRBJ2-2,TRBD1,-,16,CASTPRGQGNTGELFF,TGCGCCAGCACCCCGCGGGGACAGGGGAACACCGGGGAGCTGTTTTTT
TRBV19,TRBJ1-5,-,-,15,CASSIRGNSNQPQHF,TGTGCCAGTAGTATACGGGGGAATAGCAATCAGCCCCAGCATTTT
TRBV11-1,TRBJ2-2,TRBD1,once,17,CASSLQWTGTNTGELFF,TGTGCCAGCAGCTTACAATGGACAGGAACGAACACCGGGGAGCTGTTTTTT
TRBV10-3,TRBJ1-1,TRBD1,many,15,CAISGSRDRDTEAFF,TGTGCCATCAGTGGTTCCCGGGACAGGGACACTGAAGCTTTCTTT
TRBV5-1,TRBJ2-1,-,-,13,CASSLGAPGGQFF,TGCGCCAGCAGCTTGGGAGCCCCGGGTGGGCAGTTCTTC
TRBV19,TRBJ1-5,-,-,12,CASTTDPGHPHF,TGTGCCAGTACCACCGACCCGGGACACCCGCATTTT
TRBV6-1,TRBJ2-3,-,-,14,CASTSLAYADTQYF,TGTGCCAGCACCTCACTAGCTTACGCAGATACGCAGTATTTT
TRBV18,TRBJ2-7,-,-,17,CASSPRAVAASSYEQYF,TGTGCCAGCTCACCACGGGCGGTTGCGGCGAGTTCCTACGAGCAGTACTTC
TRBV27,TRBJ2-1,TRBD2,few,16,CASSQTSGRVYNEQFF,TGTGCCAGCAGTCAGACTAGCGGGAGGGTCTACAATGAGCAGTTCTTC
TRBV28,TRBJ1-5,-,once,15,CASVSDGLSSRPQHF,TGTGCCAGCGTATCGGACGGGTTATCGTCTCGGCCCCAGCATTTT
TRBV28,TRBJ2-2,-,-,15,CASRGGSSNTGELFF,TGTGCCAGCAGGGGCGGGTCCTCGAACACCGGGGAGCTGTTTTTT
TRBV4-1,TRBJ2-7,-,-,15,CASSQPRVGSYEQYF,TGCGCCAGCAGCCAACCGCGGGTTGGCTCCTACGAGCAGTACTTC
TRBV5-4,TRBJ2-7,TRBD1,-,16,CASSGSGGANYDEQYF,TGTGCCAGCAGCGGGTCAGGGGGTGCGAATTACGACGAGCAGTACTTC
TRBV4-2,TRBJ2-3,TRBD2,-,16,CASSQDSGRATDTQYF,TGTGCCAGCAGCCAAGATAGCGGGAGGGCCACAGATACGCAGTATTTT
TRBV7-2,TRBJ2-6,-,-,18,CASSLVSTGNSGANVLTF,TGTGCCAGCAGCTTAGTTTCAACCGGGAACTCTGGGGCCAACGTCCTGACTTTC
TRBV7-2,TRBJ2-7,-,-,15,CASSLTAAGGHEQYF,TGTGCCAGCAGCTTGACCGCCGCAGGTGGCCACGAGCAGTACTTC
TRBV4-3,TRBJ2-1,TRBD2,-,14,CASSQTSGLNEQFF,TGCGCCAGCAGCCAGACTAGCGGCCTCAATGAGCAGTTCTTC
TRBV9,TRBJ2-7,TRBD1,-,16,CASSGGWGQGTYEQYF,TGTGCCAGCAGCGGGGGTTGGGGACAGGGGACCTACGAGCAGTACTTC